A single sample is the source of the 6 T cell receptor beta chains below, sequenced in a study of OX40 agonist ivuxolimab in advanced cancers. The receptor library was made with the immunoSEQ multiplex PCR assay. TCRdb retrieved this table from immuneACCESS and kept in-frame rearrangements only. Not all clones are present; in checked studies, unresolved V genes account for under half, and no reason is known for the remainder. For this sample there are 50,000 to 70,000 clones; over 85% appear just once. The ten largest clones add up to approximately 18% of the sample. This specimen was CD4+ or CD8+ T cells sorted from blood, taken in a trial of the OX40 agonist ivuxolimab. These receptors all stem from an adult with an advanced solid tumor such as melanoma, head and neck, liver or kidney cancer.

V and J are TRBV7-9 and TRBJ2-7; 7 bases align to TRBD1. Germline loops: CDR1 SEHNR, CDR2 FQNEAQ (reference sequence). Trimming cost V 4 bases and J 2 bases; bases outside gene matches: 5. The CDR3 is 14 amino acids. CDR3 sequence reads: CASSSGTDTYEQYF. Here the CDR3 DNA reads TGTGCCAGCAGCTCCGGGACAGACACCTACGAGCAGTACTTC.

V and J are TRBV5-6 and TRBJ2-2; D ambiguous. This CDR3 contains 12 residues. From germline, CDR1 is SGHDT and CDR2 YYEEEE. Trimming took 2 bases from V and 5 from J, leaving 4 bases between them. The CDR3 protein is CASSLTTGELFF. The CDR3, as DNA: TGTGCCAGCAGCTTAACTACCGGGGAGCTGTTTTTT.

This clone occurred once. The chain uses TRBV11-1 and TRBJ2-3, with 10 nucleotides matching TRBD1. The germline CDR1 and CDR2 sequences are SGHAT and FQDESV (reference sequence). The V segment lost 7 bases and the J segment 1 base; nucleotides outside the gene matches: 5. The CDR3 is 15 amino acids. The CDR3 is CASNSGTGGTDTQYF. The CDR3 region has the DNA TGTGCCAGCAACTCGGGGACAGGGGGCACAGATACGCAGTATTTT.

The chain has TRBV6-1 and TRBJ2-3, with 8 bases matching TRBD2. The CDR3 loop spans 17 amino acids. Germline V gives CDR1 MNHNS, CDR2 SASEGT. The V segment lost 4 bases and the J segment 0 bases; nucleotides outside the gene matches: 9. The CDR3, as DNA: TGTGCCAGCAGTGCCCCCGGAGCGGGAGCTAGCACAGATACGCAGTATTTT. Translation: CASSAPGAGASTDTQYF.

This clone was observed a single time. V gene TRBV19 combines with J gene TRBJ1-1; D gene unclear. Germline V gene sequence: CDR1 LNHDA, CDR2 SQIVND (reference sequence). This CDR3 has 13 residues. V was clipped by 6 bases and J by 1 base, with 9 bases between them. The CDR3 loop reads CASSATPNTEAFF. CDR3 in DNA: TGTGCCAGTAGCGCGACACCGAACACTGAAGCTTTCTTT.

This chain joins TRBV7-9 and TRBJ2-3; TRBD2 might be the D (6 bases). The CDR3 has 15 amino acids. The V gene lost 5 bases and the J gene lost 6 bases, with 18 bases spanning the gap. Germline CDR1 and CDR2: SEHNR and FQNEAQ (reference sequence). The CDR3 nucleotides read TGTGCCAGCAGCCCGGGACTCCGGCAGATGGATACGCAGTATTTT. Its protein product is CASSPGLRQMDTQYF. The whole variable domain, filled in from reference TRBV7-9 and TRBJ2-3, reads DTGVSQNPRHKITKRGQNVTFRCDPISEHNRLYWYRQTLGQGPEFLTYFQNEAQLEKSRLLSDRFSAERPKGSFSTLEIQRTEQGDSAMYLCASSPGLRQMDTQYFGPGTRLTVL.